This T cell receptor beta chain appears in the sequencing data of a study of T-cell reconstitution after alpha-beta-depleted transplantation in children. General study results and limits: There were reportedly several hundred expanded graft clones from which alpha-beta T cells came about two months after transplant. T-cell counts and diversity were attributed mostly to newly produced T cells one year after transplant.

The library targeted TCRbeta and was prepared with unique molecular identifiers. TCRdb reprocessed the PCR reads via MiXCR and lists one record per CDR3 protein. The sample includes some 300,000 distinct CDR3 sequences, almost 8% of them seen just once. Note on this clonotype: Its cognate antigen is unknown. Without the conserved terminal phenylalanine or tryptophan, this CDR3 likely stems from a read error.

Germline CDR1 is LGHNA and CDR2 is YNFKEQ. The CDR3 runs to 16 residues. The ends were cut back, 1 base at V and 0 bases at J, with 12 bases in the middle. The specimen comprised peripheral blood, sampled 360 days after TCRalphabeta/CD19-depleted stem cell transplant. The genes are TRBV4-2 and TRBJ1-1; D possibly corresponds to TRBD1 (6 bases). This receptor was taken from a female patient aged 2-15 years who had a stem cell transplant for Fanconi anemia, so the T cells may come from the graft donor. CDR3 sequence: CASSQGLQGLNTEAFC. As DNA, the CDR3 is TGTGCCAGCAGCCAAGGTTTACAGGGCTTGAACACTGAAGCTTTCTGT.